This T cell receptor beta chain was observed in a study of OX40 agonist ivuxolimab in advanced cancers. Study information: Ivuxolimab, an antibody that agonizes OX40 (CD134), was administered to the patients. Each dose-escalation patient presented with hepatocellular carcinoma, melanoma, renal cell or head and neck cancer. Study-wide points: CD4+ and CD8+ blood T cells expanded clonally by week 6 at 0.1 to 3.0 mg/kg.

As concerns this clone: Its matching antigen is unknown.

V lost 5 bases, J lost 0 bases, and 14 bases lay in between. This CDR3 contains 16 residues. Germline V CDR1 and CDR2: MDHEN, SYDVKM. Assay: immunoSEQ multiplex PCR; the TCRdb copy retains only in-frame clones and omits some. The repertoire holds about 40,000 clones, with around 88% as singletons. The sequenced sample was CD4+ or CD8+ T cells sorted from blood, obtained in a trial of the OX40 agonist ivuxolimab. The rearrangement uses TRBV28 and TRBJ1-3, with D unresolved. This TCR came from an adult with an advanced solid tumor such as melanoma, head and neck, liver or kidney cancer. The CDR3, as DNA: TGTGCCAGCAGTCCCTTCGGAGGGCGCTCTGGAAACACCATATATTTT. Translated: CASSPFGGRSGNTIYF.